A selection of T cell receptor beta chains follows, all from one sample in a study of Graves' ophthalmopathy and Graves' hyperthyroidism. TCRdb re-called the multiplex PCR reads with MiXCR, one entry per CDR3 protein. The data show under 350,000 distinct CDR3 sequences, roughly 17% seen once. The sequencing input was peripheral blood. The receptors come from an adult man with Graves' ophthalmopathy. The CDR3 runs from the conserved cysteine through the conserved F or W. Each record gives: CDR3 length, V gene, D gene, clone size, J gene, CDR3 protein, CDR3 DNA. The D gene is left open where the match is weak. Clone size appears in some rows only: once, few, many, or a class for an expanded clone.

len: 14; v_gene: TRBV6-1; d_gene: NA; abundance: many; j_gene: TRBJ2-5; CDR3aa: CASSVNGGEETQYF; CDR3nt: TGTGCCAGCAGTGTAAATGGCGGGGAAGAGACCCAGTACTTC
len: 15; v_gene: TRBV5-1; d_gene: NA; abundance: NA; j_gene: TRBJ2-7; CDR3aa: CASSFKGASSYEQYF; CDR3nt: TGCGCCAGCAGCTTCAAGGGCGCCTCCTCCTACGAGCAGTACTTC
len: 16; v_gene: TRBV5-1; d_gene: NA; abundance: many; j_gene: TRBJ2-7; CDR3aa: CASSSRGGTQFDEQYF; CDR3nt: TGCGCCAGCAGCTCTCGTGGGGGGACCCAGTTCGACGAGCAGTACTTC
len: 15; v_gene: TRBV18; d_gene: NA; abundance: many; j_gene: TRBJ2-5; CDR3aa: CASSPGLQLQETQYF; CDR3nt: TGTGCCAGCTCACCGGGACTGCAATTACAAGAGACCCAGTACTTC
len: 15; v_gene: TRBV29-1; d_gene: TRBD1; abundance: many; j_gene: TRBJ1-5; CDR3aa: CSVDDREHSNQPQHF; CDR3nt: TGCAGCGTTGATGACAGGGAGCATAGCAATCAGCCCCAGCATTTT
len: 19; v_gene: TRBV5-1; d_gene: NA; abundance: many; j_gene: TRBJ1-6; CDR3aa: CASSPHLTEKSSYNSPLHF; CDR3nt: TGCGCCAGCAGTCCCCACCTGACGGAAAAGAGCTCCTATAATTCACCCCTCCACTTT
len: 15; v_gene: TRBV6-1; d_gene: NA; abundance: many; j_gene: TRBJ2-2; CDR3aa: CASSGGTSNTGELFF; CDR3nt: TGTGCCAGCAGCGGCGGGACTTCGAACACCGGGGAGCTGTTTTTT
len: 14; v_gene: TRBV20-1; d_gene: NA; abundance: many; j_gene: TRBJ2-7; CDR3aa: CSPTRSLPPYEQYF; CDR3nt: TGCAGTCCAACCCGGTCTCTCCCACCCTACGAGCAGTACTTC
len: 12; v_gene: TRBV7-9; d_gene: NA; abundance: many; j_gene: TRBJ2-7; CDR3aa: CASSRFVNEQYF; CDR3nt: TGTGCCAGCAGCCGCTTTGTGAACGAGCAGTACTTC
len: 13; v_gene: TRBV6-5; d_gene: NA; abundance: many; j_gene: TRBJ1-1; CDR3aa: CASSYDGDTEAFF; CDR3nt: TGTGCCAGCAGTTACGACGGGGACACTGAAGCTTTCTTT
len: 11; v_gene: TRBV7-2; d_gene: NA; abundance: many; j_gene: TRBJ2-7; CDR3aa: CASSVLDEQYF; CDR3nt: TGTGCCAGCAGCGTCTTGGACGAGCAGTACTTC
len: 15; v_gene: TRBV2; d_gene: NA; abundance: medium-sized; j_gene: TRBJ1-2; CDR3aa: CASSEEKVANYGYTF; CDR3nt: TGTGCCAGCAGTGAAGAAAAGGTTGCTAACTATGGCTACACCTTC
len: 14; v_gene: TRBV3-1; d_gene: NA; abundance: few; j_gene: TRBJ1-2; CDR3aa: CASGGGRGSYGYTF; CDR3nt: TGTGCCAGCGGAGGGGGGCGAGGATCTTATGGCTACACCTTC
len: 12; v_gene: TRBV7-2; d_gene: TRBD2; abundance: many; j_gene: TRBJ2-7; CDR3aa: CASSIAGSEQYF; CDR3nt: TGTGCCAGCAGCATAGCGGGTAGCGAGCAGTACTTC
len: 13; v_gene: TRBV20-1; d_gene: TRBD1; abundance: many; j_gene: TRBJ1-2; CDR3aa: CSANQGQDYGYTF; CDR3nt: TGCAGTGCTAATCAGGGACAGGACTATGGCTACACCTTC
len: 13; v_gene: TRBV24-1; d_gene: NA; abundance: many; j_gene: TRBJ1-5; CDR3aa: CATSDRRDQPQHF; CDR3nt: TGTGCCACCAGTGACAGGAGAGATCAGCCCCAGCATTTT
len: 11; v_gene: TRBV18; d_gene: NA; abundance: many; j_gene: TRBJ2-3; CDR3aa: CASSPSYTQYF; CDR3nt: TGTGCCAGCTCACCTTCATATACGCAGTATTTT
len: 13; v_gene: TRBV6-1; d_gene: TRBD1; abundance: many; j_gene: TRBJ1-2; CDR3aa: CASSRGQDYGYTF; CDR3nt: TGTGCCAGCAGCAGGGGGCAGGACTATGGCTACACCTTC
len: 14; v_gene: TRBV28; d_gene: TRBD1; abundance: many; j_gene: TRBJ2-7; CDR3aa: CASSRGTGTGEQYF; CDR3nt: TGTGCCAGCAGTCGTGGGACAGGGACGGGCGAGCAGTACTTC
len: 17; v_gene: TRBV3-1; d_gene: NA; abundance: few; j_gene: TRBJ2-1; CDR3aa: CASSITPGGTSFNEQFF; CDR3nt: TGTGCCAGCAGCATCACCCCCGGCGGAACTTCCTTCAATGAGCAGTTCTTC
len: 15; v_gene: TRBV19; d_gene: TRBD1; abundance: many; j_gene: TRBJ2-7; CDR3aa: CASSKTGDLSYEQYF; CDR3nt: TGTGCCAGTAGTAAAACAGGGGATCTCTCCTACGAGCAGTACTTC
len: 11; v_gene: TRBV10-3; d_gene: NA; abundance: many; j_gene: TRBJ1-1; CDR3aa: CAIGQNTEAFF; CDR3nt: TGTGCCATCGGACAGAACACTGAAGCTTTCTTT
len: 13; v_gene: TRBV20-1; d_gene: NA; abundance: once; j_gene: TRBJ2-5; CDR3aa: CSAVDVNQETQYF; CDR3nt: TGTAGTGCTGTTGACGTCAACCAAGAGACCCAGTACTTC
len: 11; v_gene: TRBV12-3/TRBV12-4; d_gene: NA; abundance: many; j_gene: TRBJ1-6; CDR3aa: CASSFGGTLHF; CDR3nt: TGTGCCAGCAGTTTCGGGGGCACCCTCCACTTT
len: 14; v_gene: TRBV7-2; d_gene: NA; abundance: NA; j_gene: TRBJ1-2; CDR3aa: CASSLNGGKYGYTF; CDR3nt: TGTGCCAGCAGCTTAAACGGGGGCAAGTATGGCTACACCTTC
len: 14; v_gene: TRBV7-2; d_gene: NA; abundance: many; j_gene: TRBJ2-7; CDR3aa: CASSYGGPPYEQYF; CDR3nt: TGTGCCAGCAGCTACGGGGGGCCGCCCTACGAGCAGTACTTC
len: 15; v_gene: TRBV29-1; d_gene: TRBD1; abundance: few; j_gene: TRBJ2-7; CDR3aa: CSVERGDRGRIEQYF; CDR3nt: TGCAGCGTTGAAAGGGGGGACAGGGGGCGTATCGAGCAGTACTTC